A selection of T cell receptor beta chains follows, all from one sample in a study of blood T cell repertoires in COVID-19. Profiling relied on immunoSEQ multiplex PCR, and the TCRdb table lists in-frame clones only, not all of them. The repertoire holds about 180,000 clones, with 87% as singletons. Sequences were obtained from peripheral blood. The receptors stem from a woman between 70 and 85 years old with COVID-19, enrolled during active disease. CDR3s include the opening cysteine and the closing phenylalanine or tryptophan. A D gene is named only where the DNA matches it firmly. Rows give clone size only sometimes, using once, few, many, or a class for an expanded clone.

v_gene: TRBV7-3; d_gene: NA; abundance: once; j_gene: TRBJ1-3; len: 13; CDR3nt: TGTGCCAGCAGCTTGGGCCGGGGAAACACCATATATTTT; CDR3aa: CASSLGRGNTIYF
v_gene: TRBV5-5; d_gene: TRBD1; abundance: NA; j_gene: TRBJ1-6; len: 16; CDR3nt: TGTGCCAGCAGCTTAGTTCCCCGGGACAGGGATTCACCCCTCCACTTT; CDR3aa: CASSLVPRDRDSPLHF
v_gene: TRBV29-1; d_gene: TRBD1; abundance: NA; j_gene: TRBJ1-1; len: 13; CDR3nt: TGCAGCACGAAGGACCGGGACAGAATTGAAGCTTTCTTT; CDR3aa: CSTKDRDRIEAFF
v_gene: TRBV13; d_gene: TRBD1; abundance: NA; j_gene: TRBJ1-2; len: 14; CDR3nt: TGTGCCAGCAGCTTCTACGCGACAGGGACCGGCTACACCTTC; CDR3aa: CASSFYATGTGYTF
v_gene: TRBV28; d_gene: NA; abundance: NA; j_gene: TRBJ1-3; len: 16; CDR3nt: TGTGCCAGCAGTTCCGCAGGGCTAAGCTCTGGAAACACCATATATTTT; CDR3aa: CASSSAGLSSGNTIYF
v_gene: TRBV4-2; d_gene: NA; abundance: NA; j_gene: TRBJ2-5; len: 14; CDR3nt: TGTGCCAGCAGCCCCGACAGGAGCCAAGAGACCCAGTACTTC; CDR3aa: CASSPDRSQETQYF
v_gene: TRBV2; d_gene: TRBD2; abundance: NA; j_gene: TRBJ2-1; len: 17; CDR3nt: TGTGCCAGCAGAGGTAGGACTAGCGGGAGACCCGTCAATGAGCAGTTCTTC; CDR3aa: CASRGRTSGRPVNEQFF
v_gene: TRBV13; d_gene: NA; abundance: NA; j_gene: TRBJ1-1; len: 18; CDR3nt: TGTGCCAGCAGCTCCAATTATTTTTCGGGGGGGTTTGACACTGAAGCTTTCTTT; CDR3aa: CASSSNYFSGGFDTEAFF
v_gene: TRBV12-3/TRBV12-4; d_gene: NA; abundance: NA; j_gene: TRBJ1-6; len: 12; CDR3nt: TGTGCCAGCAAGCCCGGAGATTCACCCCTCCACTTT; CDR3aa: CASKPGDSPLHF
v_gene: TRBV5-1; d_gene: TRBD2; abundance: NA; j_gene: TRBJ2-1; len: 15; CDR3nt: TGCGCCAGCAGTTCACCTAGCGGAGGGGTGAATGAGCAGTTCTTC; CDR3aa: CASSSPSGGVNEQFF
v_gene: TRBV7-9; d_gene: TRBD2; abundance: NA; j_gene: TRBJ2-2; len: 17; CDR3nt: TGTGCCAGCAGCCCAGGACTAGCGGGAGAATTCAGGGGGGAGCTGTTTTTT; CDR3aa: CASSPGLAGEFRGELFF
v_gene: TRBV7-3; d_gene: NA; abundance: NA; j_gene: TRBJ2-3; len: 13; CDR3nt: TGTGCCAGCAGCCCCCAACTCACAGATACGCAGTATTTT; CDR3aa: CASSPQLTDTQYF
v_gene: TRBV7-2; d_gene: TRBD1; abundance: few; j_gene: TRBJ1-5; len: 17; CDR3nt: TGTGCCAGCAGCTTCAAGGTGTCGGCAGGGGGAGATCAGCCCCAGCATTTT; CDR3aa: CASSFKVSAGGDQPQHF
v_gene: TRBV24-1; d_gene: NA; abundance: NA; j_gene: TRBJ1-4; len: 16; CDR3nt: TGTGCCACCAGTGATTGGAGGGACGGCTCTAATGAAAAACTGTTTTTT; CDR3aa: CATSDWRDGSNEKLFF
v_gene: TRBV6-6; d_gene: TRBD1; abundance: once; j_gene: TRBJ2-1; len: 15; CDR3nt: TGTGCCAGCAGCCCCGGACAGGGTCCCTACAATGAGCAGTTCTTC; CDR3aa: CASSPGQGPYNEQFF
v_gene: TRBV19; d_gene: TRBD1; abundance: NA; j_gene: TRBJ1-5; len: 15; CDR3nt: TGTGCCAGTAACCCGGGACAGATCTTCAATCAGCCCCAGCATTTT; CDR3aa: CASNPGQIFNQPQHF
v_gene: TRBV6-2/TRBV6-3; d_gene: TRBD1; abundance: once; j_gene: TRBJ2-7; len: 15; CDR3nt: TGTGCCAGCAGTAAGGCCGGGACAGGATCCTACGAGCAGTACTTC; CDR3aa: CASSKAGTGSYEQYF
v_gene: TRBV6-5; d_gene: TRBD1; abundance: NA; j_gene: TRBJ1-2; len: 12; CDR3nt: TGTGCCAGCGGGACAGGGAACTATGGCTACACCTTC; CDR3aa: CASGTGNYGYTF
v_gene: TRBV9; d_gene: NA; abundance: NA; j_gene: TRBJ2-2; len: 14; CDR3nt: TGTGCCAGCAGCGTAGACCCCCGAGGCGGGGAGCTGTTTTTT; CDR3aa: CASSVDPRGGELFF
v_gene: TRBV5-6; d_gene: NA; abundance: few; j_gene: TRBJ1-1; len: 16; CDR3nt: TGTGCCAGCAGCTCCACAGGGAATTGGGGGAACACTGAAGCTTTCTTT; CDR3aa: CASSSTGNWGNTEAFF
v_gene: TRBV19; d_gene: NA; abundance: NA; j_gene: TRBJ1-1; len: 13; CDR3nt: TGTGCCAGTAGTGATCCACAGGGTTATGAAGCTTTCTTT; CDR3aa: CASSDPQGYEAFF
v_gene: TRBV6-1; d_gene: NA; abundance: few; j_gene: TRBJ1-1; len: 13; CDR3nt: TGTGCCAGTTTTATCCCGGACATCCAAAGGGCTTTCTTT; CDR3aa: CASFIPDIQRAFF
v_gene: TRBV3-1/TRBV3-2; d_gene: NA; abundance: NA; j_gene: TRBJ2-1; len: 15; CDR3nt: TGTGCCAGCAGCCTTGGGACTCAAACTCACAATGAGCAGTTCTTC; CDR3aa: CASSLGTQTHNEQFF
v_gene: TRBV19; d_gene: TRBD1; abundance: NA; j_gene: TRBJ2-7; len: 15; CDR3nt: TGTGCCAGTAGTTCCGACAGGGGTTTAATCTACGAGCAGTACTTC; CDR3aa: CASSSDRGLIYEQYF
v_gene: TRBV6-6; d_gene: NA; abundance: NA; j_gene: TRBJ1-1; len: 12; CDR3nt: TGTGCCAGCAGTCCGAGAAACACTGAAGCTTTCTTT; CDR3aa: CASSPRNTEAFF
v_gene: TRBV28; d_gene: TRBD1; abundance: NA; j_gene: TRBJ2-6; len: 20; CDR3nt: TGTGCCAGCAGGGGGAAGAACAGGGGGTCGATCCTCTCTGGGGCCAACGTCCTGACTTTC; CDR3aa: CASRGKNRGSILSGANVLTF
v_gene: TRBV11-3; d_gene: TRBD1; abundance: NA; j_gene: TRBJ2-7; len: 14; CDR3nt: TGTGCCAGCAGCGATAGAGGACAGGGGGACGAGCAGTACTTC; CDR3aa: CASSDRGQGDEQYF
v_gene: TRBV9; d_gene: NA; abundance: NA; j_gene: TRBJ2-7; len: 16; CDR3nt: TGTGCCAGCAGCGTAGGAGGGGGGGCTTCCGTCTACGAGCAGTACTTC; CDR3aa: CASSVGGGASVYEQYF
v_gene: TRBV7-2; d_gene: TRBD2; abundance: NA; j_gene: TRBJ2-7; len: 15; CDR3nt: TGTGCCAGCAGCTTGGGGACTAGCACCTACTACGAGCAGTACTTC; CDR3aa: CASSLGTSTYYEQYF
v_gene: TRBV5-4; d_gene: NA; abundance: once; j_gene: TRBJ1-4; len: 14; CDR3nt: TGTGCCAGCAGCTTGCAGGGGACGAGGGAAAAACTGTTTTTT; CDR3aa: CASSLQGTREKLFF
v_gene: TRBV7-9; d_gene: NA; abundance: NA; j_gene: TRBJ1-5; len: 14; CDR3nt: TGTGCCAGCAGCGAAAGGGGTAGCAATCAGCCCCAGCATTTT; CDR3aa: CASSERGSNQPQHF
v_gene: TRBV18; d_gene: TRBD1; abundance: once; j_gene: TRBJ2-3; len: 15; CDR3nt: TGTGCCAGCTCACCCCGGACAGGGAATACAGATACGCAGTATTTT; CDR3aa: CASSPRTGNTDTQYF
v_gene: TRBV19; d_gene: NA; abundance: NA; j_gene: TRBJ2-2; len: 16; CDR3nt: TGTGCCAGTAGTATCTCGAGCGCATCGAACACCGGGGAGCTGTTTTTT; CDR3aa: CASSISSASNTGELFF
v_gene: TRBV5-1; d_gene: NA; abundance: NA; j_gene: TRBJ2-3; len: 15; CDR3nt: TGCGCCAGCAGCTTGGTTGTTACTAGCACAGATACGCAGTATTTT; CDR3aa: CASSLVVTSTDTQYF
v_gene: TRBV28; d_gene: NA; abundance: NA; j_gene: TRBJ1-1; len: 14; CDR3nt: TGTGCCAGCAGTTTAGTCAGGGCAATCCCTGAAGCTTTCTTT; CDR3aa: CASSLVRAIPEAFF
v_gene: TRBV7-8; d_gene: TRBD1; abundance: NA; j_gene: TRBJ1-1; len: 17; CDR3nt: TGTGCCAGCAGCCCCCGACAGGGGGCAATAATGAACACTGAAGCTTTCTTT; CDR3aa: CASSPRQGAIMNTEAFF
v_gene: TRBV18; d_gene: TRBD1; abundance: NA; j_gene: TRBJ2-7; len: 14; CDR3nt: TGTGCCAGCTCACCAAGGGGACAGTCCTACGAGCAGTACTTC; CDR3aa: CASSPRGQSYEQYF
v_gene: TRBV6-5; d_gene: NA; abundance: NA; j_gene: TRBJ1-1; len: 15; CDR3nt: TGTGCCAGCAGGCTAGAAATTTCGATGAACACTGAAGCTTTCTTT; CDR3aa: CASRLEISMNTEAFF
v_gene: TRBV14; d_gene: NA; abundance: NA; j_gene: TRBJ1-6; len: 15; CDR3nt: TGTGCCAGCAGCCAAGAGTTTAGGACAGATTCACCCCTCCACTTT; CDR3aa: CASSQEFRTDSPLHF
v_gene: TRBV7-6; d_gene: TRBD2; abundance: NA; j_gene: TRBJ2-5; len: 15; CDR3nt: TGTGCCAGCAGCATAAGACTAGCGGGAGGGGAGACCCAGTACTTC; CDR3aa: CASSIRLAGGETQYF
v_gene: TRBV4-3; d_gene: NA; abundance: NA; j_gene: TRBJ1-1; len: 12; CDR3nt: TGCGCCAGCAGCCAGACCAGGGGTGAAGCTTTCTTT; CDR3aa: CASSQTRGEAFF
v_gene: TRBV27; d_gene: TRBD2; abundance: NA; j_gene: TRBJ2-3; len: 16; CDR3nt: TGTGCCAGCAGTTTATTCCTAGCGGGAGGGCCAGATACGCAGTATTTT; CDR3aa: CASSLFLAGGPDTQYF
v_gene: TRBV19; d_gene: NA; abundance: NA; j_gene: TRBJ2-5; len: 16; CDR3nt: TGTGCCAGTAGTATAGGAAGAACAGCCCTAACGGAGACCCAGTACTTC; CDR3aa: CASSIGRTALTETQYF
v_gene: TRBV4-1; d_gene: TRBD1; abundance: NA; j_gene: TRBJ1-2; len: 18; CDR3nt: TGCGCCAGCAGGCGGGGACAGGGGGCGCGGGAAGGAATTGGTGGCTACACCTTC; CDR3aa: CASRRGQGAREGIGGYTF